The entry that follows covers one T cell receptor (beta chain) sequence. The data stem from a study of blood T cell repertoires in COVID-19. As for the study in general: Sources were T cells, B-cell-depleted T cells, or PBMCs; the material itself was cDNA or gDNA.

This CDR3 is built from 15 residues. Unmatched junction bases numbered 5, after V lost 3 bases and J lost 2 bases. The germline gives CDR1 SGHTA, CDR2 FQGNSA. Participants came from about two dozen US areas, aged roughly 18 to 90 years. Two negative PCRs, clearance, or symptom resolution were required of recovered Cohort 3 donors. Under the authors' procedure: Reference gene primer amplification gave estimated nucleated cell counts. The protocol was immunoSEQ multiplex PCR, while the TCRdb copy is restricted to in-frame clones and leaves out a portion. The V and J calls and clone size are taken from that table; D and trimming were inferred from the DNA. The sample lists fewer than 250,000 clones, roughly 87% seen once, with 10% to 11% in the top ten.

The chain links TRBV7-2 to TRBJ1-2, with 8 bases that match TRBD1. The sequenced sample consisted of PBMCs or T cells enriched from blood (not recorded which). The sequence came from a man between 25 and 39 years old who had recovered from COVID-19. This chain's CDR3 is CASSFQGALNYGYTF. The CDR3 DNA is TGTGCCAGCAGCTTCCAGGGGGCGTTGAACTATGGCTACACCTTC.